This T cell receptor beta chain was captured in a study of tumor-infiltrating lymphocytes in primary liver carcinoma. Study-wide context: The study included patients who were men and women aged 30 to 69 years.

A note on this clonotype: Germline is not matched at one junction end, which may reflect a read error.

RNA and DNA were co-extracted from about 20-30 mg of unsorted bulk tissue. Patients were chronically HBV-infected and treatment-naive. Every tumor specimen contained over 85% viable tumor cells. TCR beta cDNA was prepared out of 450 to 500 ng total RNA by means of a constant-region primer. ARM-PCR, slightly modified, supplied the TCR beta libraries through three nested multiplex PCR rounds. A C-beta reverse primer and TRBV1-TRBV30 forward primers served in each of the first two PCR rounds, at about 10 cycles apiece. TCRdb independently ran MiXCR on the multiplex PCR reads; one entry per CDR3 protein. This table has about 43,000 distinct CDR3 sequences, around 70% appearing once. The CDR3 consists of 16 residues.

Sequencing was carried out using liver tumor tissue from sampling region 2. The subset is: tumor region T2, inferior pole. This chain uses TRBV12-3 or TRBV12-4 with TRBJ1-5; 7 bases match TRBD1. The clonotype originates from a man aged 35 to 55 with primary liver carcinoma and hepatitis B virus infection. This CDR3 reads CVSSLTPLTGDQPQHF. CDR3 nucleotides: TGTGTCAGCAGTCTCACTCCCCTAACAGGGGATCAGCCCCAGCATTTT.